This T cell receptor (beta chain) came from a study of blood T cell repertoires in COVID-19. Study overall: Samples of COVID-19 (acute and convalescent) were obtained from the United States, Italy and Spain. Sources were T cells, B-cell-depleted T cells, or PBMCs; the material itself was cDNA or gDNA.

The ends were cut back, 5 bases at V and 5 bases at J, with 9 bases in the middle. This CDR3 region has 12 residues. As processed by the authors: Reference gene primers were amplified, and this amplification served to estimate nucleated cell counts. The method was immunoSEQ multiplex PCR; TCRdb's version includes in-frame clones alone and lacks a portion of them. Clonal size and the V and J genes are those of that table, whereas D and trimming came from the DNA. The table has under 250,000 clones, about 83% seen once. The chain employs TRBV12-3 or TRBV12-4 and TRBJ1-2, with no clear D. Source material: peripheral blood. The sequence was collected from a man aged 25-45 years who had recovered from COVID-19. The CDR3 loop is CASSATTYGYTF. The DNA for the CDR3 is TGTGCCAGCAGTGCTACCACGTATGGCTACACCTTC.